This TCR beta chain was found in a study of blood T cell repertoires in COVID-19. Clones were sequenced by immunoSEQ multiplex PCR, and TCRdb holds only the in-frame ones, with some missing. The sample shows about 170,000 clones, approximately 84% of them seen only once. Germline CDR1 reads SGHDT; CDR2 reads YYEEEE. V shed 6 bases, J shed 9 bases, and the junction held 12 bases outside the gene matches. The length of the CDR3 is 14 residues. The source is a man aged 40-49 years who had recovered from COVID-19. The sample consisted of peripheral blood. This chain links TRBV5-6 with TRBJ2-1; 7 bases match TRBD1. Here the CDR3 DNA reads TGTGCCAGCACCCCGGAAGGGGGCTCAGGTGAGCAGTTCTTC. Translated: CASTPEGGSGEQFF.